This T cell receptor (beta chain) comes out of a study of blood T cell repertoires in COVID-19. Study as a whole: Donors in the United States, Italy and Spain gave samples during acute or convalescent COVID-19. The cDNA or gDNA used as material had been derived from T cells, B-cell-depleted T cells, or PBMCs.

This clone came up a few times. Produced via immunoSEQ multiplex PCR; TCRdb's table is partial and in-frame only. The data contain a few hundred thousand clones, about 88% of them singletons. The TCR comes from a woman aged 25 to 45 who had been exposed to COVID-19. The sample taken for sequencing was PBMCs or T cells enriched from blood (not recorded which).

CDR3 sequence (DNA): TGTGCCAGCTCACCTATGACAGGGGGTAATTCACCCCTCCACTTT. Translated: CASSPMTGGNSPLHF. The chain combines TRBV18 with TRBJ1-6; TRBD1 agrees at 9 bases. This CDR3 is 15 amino acids long. The germline gives CDR1 KGHSH, CDR2 LQKENI. J lost 6 bases, V lost 3 bases, and 3 bases had no gene match. The full variable domain, rest sourced from reference TRBV18 and TRBJ1-6, is NAGVMQNPRHLVRRRGQEARLRCSPMKGHSHVYWYRQLPEEGLKFMVYLQKENIIDESGMPKERFSAEFPKEGPSILRIQQVVRGDSAAYFCASSPMTGGNSPLHFGNGTRLTVT.